This T cell receptor (beta chain) appears in the sequencing data of a study of T cell responses to AZD1222 COVID-19 vaccine. Study-level findings and limits: Clonal diversity may have been underestimated, and the donors were mostly white British, with more females than males. Sampling captured repertoires only after the peak T cell response. An increase in Spike-specific TCR breadth and depth was observed after two AZD1222 doses.

The CDR3 contains 15 residues. The V gene lost 0 bases and the J gene lost 10 bases, with 18 bases spanning the gap. The germline CDR1 and CDR2 sequences are LGHDT and YNNKEL (reference sequence). TCRdb's copy holds only in-frame clones and misses some; the assay was immunoSEQ multiplex PCR. This table holds tens of thousands of clones, over 75% found once. As to this clone: The antigen remains undetermined.

The genes are TRBV3-1 (or the pseudogene TRBV3-2) and TRBJ1-1, with unresolved D. This receptor was taken from an adult in good health. This sample comprised peripheral blood, obtained on day 0 of AZD1222 vaccination. The CDR3 loop is CASSQDLGVGSRAFF. CDR3 DNA: TGTGCCAGCAGCCAAGATCTCGGGGTTGGATCTAGAGCTTTCTTT.